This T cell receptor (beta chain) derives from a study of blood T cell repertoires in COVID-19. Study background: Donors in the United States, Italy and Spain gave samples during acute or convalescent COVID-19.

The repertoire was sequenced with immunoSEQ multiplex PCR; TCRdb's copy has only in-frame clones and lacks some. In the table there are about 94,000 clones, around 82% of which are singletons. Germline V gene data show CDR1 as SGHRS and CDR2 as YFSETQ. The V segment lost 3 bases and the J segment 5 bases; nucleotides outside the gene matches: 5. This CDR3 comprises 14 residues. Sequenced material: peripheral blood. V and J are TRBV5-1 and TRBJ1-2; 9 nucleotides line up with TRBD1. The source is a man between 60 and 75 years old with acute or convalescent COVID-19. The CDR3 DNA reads TGCGCCAGCAGCTCCCGGGACAGGGAGTATGGCTACACCTTC. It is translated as CASSSRDREYGYTF.